Below, one TCR beta chain is given with its context. This sample was taken from a study of control samples from healthy donors and cancer patients. V gave up 7 bases and J gave up 3 bases; unmatched junction bases: 6. CDR1 LNHDA and CDR2 SQIVND come from the germline V gene (reference sequence). The CDR3 is 14 amino acids. Sequenced by immunoSEQ multiplex PCR; TCRdb stores in-frame clones only, minus some. Altogether 100,000 or so clones are present, approximately 90% being singletons, with the ten largest covering approximately 8.4%. The clonotype originates from a man under 40 in good health. Input material: blood. The gene calls are TRBV19 and TRBJ2-1; 7 bases fit TRBD1. CDR3: CASTPGTVYNEQFF. The CDR3 coding sequence is TGTGCCAGTACCCCCGGGACAGTCTACAATGAGCAGTTCTTC.